These 18 T cell receptor beta chains share one sample of origin, sequenced in a study of CD8 T cells in ankylosing spondylitis. TCRdb analysed the 5' RACE reads with MiXCR anew, one entry per CDR3 protein. Of about 300,000 distinct CDR3 sequences in the sample, more than 20% were seen once. The sequencing sample was made of blood, either unsorted or a sorted T cell fraction (not recorded which). The receptors stem from a female donor with ankylosing spondylitis or in good health (not recorded which).

V and J are TRBV9 and TRBJ2-2; 10 bases are shared with TRBD2. This CDR3 comprises 16 residues. J gave up 3 bases and V 0 bases, and 2 bases lay outside the gene matches. Germline lookup yields CDR1 SGDLS and CDR2 YYNGEE. The CDR3 region is CASSVASGSHTGELFF. Here the CDR3 DNA reads TGTGCCAGCAGCGTAGCTAGCGGGAGTCACACCGGGGAGCTGTTTTTT.

In this sample, this clonotype turned up many times. The V gene is TRBV29-1, the J gene TRBJ1-1, with TRBD1 identical over 7 bases. The CDR3 loop spans 13 amino acids. Trimming cost V 6 bases and J 2 bases; bases outside gene matches: 6. Germline values: CDR1 SQVTM, CDR2 ANQGSEA. CDR3 DNA sequence: TGCAGCGTCGACAGGGCGGGTAACACTGAAGCTTTCTTT. Protein product: CSVDRAGNTEAFF.

The chain joins TRBV27 to TRBJ1-1; no definite D call. The V gene lost 0 bases and the J gene lost 1 base, with 9 bases spanning the gap. This CDR3 comprises 15 residues. CDR1 MNHEY and CDR2 SMNVEV come from the germline V gene (reference sequence). In DNA form, the CDR3 reads TGTGCCAGCAGTTTATCGCGGACGGAGAACACTGAAGCTTTCTTT. Translating gives CASSLSRTENTEAFF.

This clonotype came up a few times. The V gene is TRBV29-1, the J gene TRBJ1-6; unclear D gene. CDR3 length: 12 residues. The germline V gene encodes CDR1 SQVTM and CDR2 ANQGSEA. The CDR3 DNA reads as TGCGCGGGAAGGATCTATAATTCACCCCTCCACTTT. Its protein is CAGRIYNSPLHF.

In this sample, this clonotype turned up a few times. This chain connects TRBV6-1 to TRBJ1-2; 8 bases line up with TRBD1. Germline CDR1 MNHNS, CDR2 SASEGT. The CDR3 runs 14 residues. After removal of 5 bases from V and 7 bases from J, the junction contained 9 bases not matched to a gene. The CDR3 sequence: CASSPRDRLGGYTF. The CDR3 coding sequence is TGTGCCAGCAGTCCCCGGGACAGGTTGGGTGGCTACACCTTC.

The rearrangement joins TRBV27 to TRBJ2-1; D unclear. Between the trimmed V and J ends, which lost 9 bases and 10 bases, there was a span of 13 bases. From germline, CDR1 is MNHEY and CDR2 SMNVEV (reference sequence). The CDR3 runs 11 residues. CDR3 amino acids: CASRTRTEQFF. CDR3 in DNA: TGTGCCAGTCGAACCAGGACCGAGCAGTTCTTC.

This clonotype was picked up a small number of times. V is TRBV7-2 and J is TRBJ2-7; the D is unclear. This CDR3 is 13 amino acids long. Germline CDR1 SGHTA, CDR2 FQGNSA. Trimming took off 2 bases at V and 3 bases at J, with 8 bases between the two ends. CDR3 sequence reads: CASSLSGNYEQYF. The CDR3 nucleotides are TGTGCCAGCAGCTTAAGTGGAAACTACGAGCAGTACTTC. Supplemented by reference TRBV7-2 and TRBJ2-7, the full variable domain reads GAGVSQSPSNKVTEKGKDVELRCDPISGHTALYWYRQSLGQGLEFLIYFQGNSAPDKSGLPSDRFSAERTGGSVSTLTIQRTQQEDSAVYLCASSLSGNYEQYFGPGTRLTVT.

V and J are TRBV6-2 or TRBV6-3 and TRBJ2-1, with unresolved D. Germline CDR1 is MNHEY and CDR2 is SVGEGT. The CDR3 loop spans 14 amino acids. V lost 7 bases and J lost 0, with 10 bases in between. The CDR3 nucleotides read TGTGCCAGCATAGGCTCTAGCTCCTACAATGAGCAGTTCTTC. Its protein is CASIGSSSYNEQFF.

The chain links TRBV20-1 to TRBJ1-1, with D maybe TRBD1 (5 bases). V was pared by 7 bases and J by 4 bases, with 13 bases between. Germline V gene data show CDR1 as DFQATT and CDR2 as SNEGSKA (reference sequence). The CDR3 has 12 amino acids. The CDR3 bases are TGCAGTGGAGGGGCCTTGGGCACTGAAGCTTTCTTT. It codes for CSGGALGTEAFF.

The chain carries TRBV3-1 and TRBJ1-4; no definite D call. The CDR3 contains 14 residues. Looked up from germline, CDR1 is LGHDT and CDR2 is YNNKEL (reference sequence). V dropped 8 bases and J dropped 5 bases, with 15 bases sitting between them. The CDR3 nucleotides read TGTGCCAGCTCCCGCCGGGGAGAAAATGAAAAACTGTTTTTT. It encodes CASSRRGENEKLFF.

This clonotype was counted ten times or more. V is TRBV20-1 and J is TRBJ2-1; 8 bases agree with TRBD2. Germline assignment: CDR1 DFQATT and CDR2 SNEGSKA (reference sequence). The CDR3 runs 14 residues. Losses at the gene ends were 2 bases for V and 9 bases for J; bases not matched to a gene: 9. The CDR3 DNA reads as TGCAGTGCTAGACCCGGGACTAGTCGTCCTGAGCAGTTCTTC. Translated: CSARPGTSRPEQFF.

The chain is built from TRBV6-2 or TRBV6-3 and TRBJ2-2, with D unclear. The V and J ends lost 4 bases and 5 bases respectively, with 8 bases between them. CDR3 length: 13 residues. Germline CDR1 and CDR2: MNHEY and SVGEGT. The chain's CDR3 is CASSSSRTGELFF. The CDR3 DNA reads as TGTGCCAGCAGTTCTAGTAGAACCGGGGAGCTGTTTTTT.

The V gene is TRBV6-2 or TRBV6-3, the J gene TRBJ2-1; possible D gene TRBD2, 5 bases. Trimming pared 6 bases from V and 3 bases from J, leaving 12 bases between. The length of the CDR3 is 14 residues. CDR1 is MNHEY and CDR2 is SVGEGT in the germline V gene. The CDR3 protein is CASRRVASYNEQFF. CDR3 DNA sequence: TGTGCCAGCAGGAGGGTAGCGAGCTACAATGAGCAGTTCTTC.

In this sample, this clonotype turned up a few times. This chain uses TRBV20-1 with TRBJ2-1, with 7 bases that match TRBD2. Germline CDR1 reads DFQATT; CDR2 reads SNEGSKA (reference sequence). Trimming at V came to 3 bases and at J to 8 bases, leaving 13 bases not matched to a gene. This CDR3 comprises 15 residues. The CDR3 reads CSASEGSPGGDEQFF. CDR3 bases: TGCAGTGCTAGCGAGGGGTCCCCGGGAGGTGATGAGCAGTTCTTC.

This clonotype was observed many times. The CDR3 protein is CASSVVDTEAFF. In nucleotides, the CDR3 is TGTGCCAGCAGCGTCGTAGACACTGAAGCTTTCTTT. V usage is TRBV9 and J usage is TRBJ1-1; D unresolved. V lost 2 bases and J lost 3, with 5 bases in between. The CDR3 covers 12 residues. CDR1 and CDR2 (germline): SGDLS, YYNGEE.

The genes are TRBV20-1 and TRBJ2-4; D gene ambiguous. CDR1 DFQATT and CDR2 SNEGSKA come from the germline V gene (reference sequence). The CDR3 loop spans 16 amino acids. V was clipped by 0 bases and J by 0 bases, with 12 bases between them. In DNA form, the CDR3 reads TGCAGTGCTAGAGATCAGGCTGACCTAGCCAAAAACATTCAGTACTTC. Its protein product is CSARDQADLAKNIQYF.

This clonotype was counted ten times or more. This chain connects TRBV12-3 or TRBV12-4 to TRBJ1-1; D unclear. The CDR3 spans 12 residues. The V end lost 4 bases, the J end lost 10 bases, and 13 bases lay between the germline ends. DNA of the CDR3: TGTGCCAGCAGTTCGGCCCAGGCGGGAGCTTTCTTT. This sequence encodes CASSSAQAGAFF.

This clonotype showed up just a few times. The chain joins TRBV20-1 to TRBJ1-2; D might be TRBD1 (5 bases). This CDR3 contains 12 residues. Germline CDR1 is DFQATT and CDR2 is SNEGSKA (reference sequence). The ends were cut back, 6 bases at V and 8 bases at J, with 16 bases in the middle. Here the CDR3 DNA reads TGCAGTGCCCCAGGGAGTCTGCGGGGCTACACCTTC. This gives the protein CSAPGSLRGYTF.